This passage covers 18 T cell receptor beta chains from one sample sequenced in a study of cytomegalovirus exposure and HLA in healthy donors. PCR was performed using 60 Vbeta and 13 Jbeta primers. Generated by immunoSEQ multiplex PCR, the TCRdb table keeps only in-frame clones and is missing some. The sample holds about 200,000 clones, approximately 82% seen once. The specimen was PBMCs. The receptors derive from a man younger than 35 in good health and CMV-seronegative.

This chain uses TRBV7-8 with TRBJ1-5; D is ambiguous. Germline CDR1 and CDR2: SGHVS and FQNEAQ. The CDR3 is 16 residues long. V was trimmed by 1 base and J by 0 bases, leaving 10 bases between them. CDR3 nucleotides: TGTGCCAGCAGCTTAGGTGGGAGCTATAGCAATCAGCCCCAGCATTTT. Protein product: CASSLGGSYSNQPQHF.

J is TRBJ2-6 and V is TRBV2; D is possibly TRBD1 (5 bases). Per the germline V gene, CDR1 is SNHLY and CDR2 is FYNNEI. V was trimmed by 3 bases and J by 0 bases, leaving 12 bases between them. CDR3 length equals 17 residues. CDR3 in DNA: TGTGCCAGCAGTGAGGCAGGGCCTCACTCTGGGGCCAACGTCCTGACTTTC. Translated: CASSEAGPHSGANVLTF.

The J gene is TRBJ2-3, the V gene TRBV5-1, with 8 bases lining up with TRBD2. CDR1 and CDR2 from the germline V gene are SGHRS and YFSETQ. The CDR3 runs 16 residues. The junction had 6 bases not matched to a gene; V was cut back by 3 bases and J by 0 bases. The CDR3 region is CASSYGGRLSTDTQYF. The CDR3 DNA follows: TGCGCCAGCAGCTACGGCGGGAGGCTAAGCACAGATACGCAGTATTTT.

On this clone itself: In the same sample, other DNA sequences code for this CDR3. The V call is TRBV18, the J call TRBJ1-2; TRBD1 is a possible D gene (6 bases). Trimming removed 4 bases at V and 1 base at J, with 7 bases between. Germline values: CDR1 KGHSH, CDR2 LQKENI. This CDR3 has 13 amino acids. The CDR3 sequence: CASSLDSNYGYTF. For the CDR3, the DNA is TGTGCCAGCTCACTGGACAGTAACTATGGCTACACCTTC.

The V call is TRBV12-5, the J call TRBJ2-2; 12 nucleotides line up with TRBD2. CDR1 and CDR2 from the germline V gene are LGHNT and FRNRAP. The CDR3 extends over 20 amino acids. The V segment lost 5 bases and the J segment 5 bases; nucleotides outside the gene matches: 18. In DNA form, the CDR3 reads TGTGCTAGTGGTCCCCTGAATCTCCTAGCGGGAGGGCGGGAAACCGGGGAGCTGTTTTTT. Translated, it gives CASGPLNLLAGGRETGELFF.

The rearrangement links TRBV2 to TRBJ2-7; 8 bases align to TRBD1. J lost 5 bases, V lost 6 bases, and 3 bases had no gene match. The CDR3 is 12 residues long. Per germline, CDR1 SNHLY and CDR2 FYNNEI. DNA of the CDR3: TGTGCCAGCAGGGACAGGGTCCACGAGCAGTACTTC. Residues: CASRDRVHEQYF.

The chain carries TRBV29-1 and TRBJ2-2; tentatively, D is TRBD1 (6 bases). V was pared by 4 bases and J by 6 bases, with 15 bases between. The CDR3 is made up of 14 amino acids. Germline assignment: CDR1 SQVTM and CDR2 ANQGSEA. CDR3 coding DNA: TGCAGCGTTGTATCCAGGGGACGGGCCGGGGAGCTGTTTTTT. Its translation is CSVVSRGRAGELFF.

V gene TRBV28 combines with J gene TRBJ2-7; D is possibly TRBD2 (5 bases). Looked up from germline, CDR1 is MDHEN and CDR2 is SYDVKM. The CDR3 is made up of 15 amino acids. The V end was cut by 10 bases, the J end by 0 bases, with 19 bases between. The CDR3 DNA reads TGTGCCACCTCAGTCCGGGGTTATTCCTCCTACGAGCAGTACTTC. Its protein product is CATSVRGYSSYEQYF.

V is TRBV6-1 and J is TRBJ1-5; D is uncertain. The CDR3 is 13 residues long. Germline values: CDR1 MNHNS, CDR2 SASEGT. The ends were cut back, 2 bases at V and 3 bases at J, with 5 bases in the middle. The CDR3, as DNA: TGTGCCAGCAGTGAACAGGCCAATCAGCCCCAGCATTTT. Its translation is CASSEQANQPQHF.

The J gene is TRBJ1-1, the V gene TRBV5-1; 8 nucleotides agree with TRBD1. Trimming took 0 bases from V and 11 from J; bases not matched to a gene: 9. The CDR3 is made up of 14 amino acids. In germline, CDR1 is SGHRS, CDR2 YFSETQ. This CDR3 reads CASSLGQGAMGAFF. DNA for the CDR3: TGCGCCAGCAGCTTGGGGCAGGGGGCGATGGGGGCTTTCTTT.

This clone was found a few times. The rearrangement uses TRBV6-6 and TRBJ2-1; 7 bases agree with TRBD2. The germline V gene has CDR1 MNHNY and CDR2 SVGAGI (reference sequence). CDR3 size: 15 residues. Unmatched junction bases numbered 7, after V lost 8 bases and J lost 0 bases. CDR3: CASRSGDLSYNEQFF. CDR3 in DNA: TGTGCCAGCCGCAGCGGGGACCTCTCCTACAATGAGCAGTTCTTC.

In nucleotides, the CDR3 is TGCGCCAGCAGCTCGGAAGGCGGCACCGGGGAGCTGTTTTTT. Its translation is CASSSEGGTGELFF. The chain combines TRBV5-1 with TRBJ2-2; D is unclear. CDR3 length equals 14 residues. Trimming stripped 3 bases from V and 4 bases from J, with 10 bases between. CDR1 and CDR2 (germline): SGHRS, YFSETQ.

The J gene is TRBJ2-3, the V gene TRBV7-9, with D unresolved. V was pared by 2 bases and J by 1 base, with 13 bases between. The CDR3 consists of 16 residues. Germline V gene lookup returns CDR1 SEHNR and CDR2 FQNEAQ (reference sequence). CDR3 in DNA: TGTGCCAGCAGCTTATTCTGGGCATCTGGCACAGATACGCAGTATTTT. Encoded protein: CASSLFWASGTDTQYF.

V is TRBV6-7 and J is TRBJ2-1; D ambiguous. TRBV6-7 is sorted into the ORF group, with uncertain function. Deletions cut 2 bases from V and 7 bases from J, with 9 bases between. The CDR3 runs to 13 residues. The CDR3 DNA sequence: TGTGCCAGCAGTTACAGCTCGGAGAATGAGCAGTTCTTC. Protein sequence: CASSYSSENEQFF.

This clone showed up just a few times. The chain carries TRBV28 and TRBJ1-1; TRBD1 might be the D (5 bases). This CDR3 region has 13 residues. V was clipped by 4 bases and J by 1 base, with 7 bases between them. Germline assignment: CDR1 MDHEN and CDR2 SYDVKM. The CDR3 region is CASSWGGNTEAFF. The CDR3 region has the DNA TGTGCCAGCAGTTGGGGCGGGAACACTGAAGCTTTCTTT. Together with reference TRBV28 and TRBJ1-1, the CDR3 gives the full variable domain: DVKVTQSSRYLVKRTGEKVFLECVQDMDHENMFWYRQDPGLGLRLIYFSYDVKMKEKGDIPEGYSVSREKKERFSLILESASTNQTSMYLCASSWGGNTEAFFGQGTRLTVV.

The V and J genes are TRBV7-2 and TRBJ2-7; the D gene is possibly TRBD2 (7 bases). Trimming cost V 4 bases and J 3 bases, with 19 bases left between them. From germline, CDR1 is SGHTA and CDR2 FQGNSA. The CDR3 runs 16 residues. The CDR3 sequence is CASSWRGGRGDYEQYF. Written as DNA, the CDR3 is TGTGCCAGCAGCTGGAGGGGGGGCAGGGGTGACTACGAGCAGTACTTC.

This clone showed up just a few times. This chain connects TRBV7-9 to TRBJ1-4, with 8 bases matching TRBD1. From germline, CDR1 is SEHNR and CDR2 FQNEAQ (reference sequence). V gave up 5 bases and J gave up 7 bases; unmatched junction bases: 12. The CDR3 has 16 amino acids. The CDR3 is CASSLSIGQGGEKLFF. As DNA, the CDR3 is TGTGCCAGCAGCCTTAGTATCGGACAGGGAGGTGAAAAACTGTTTTTT.

This clone was counted only a few times. This chain connects TRBV30 to TRBJ1-5; the match to TRBD1 covers 8 bases. The CDR3 is 15 residues long. After removal of 0 bases from V and 6 bases from J, the junction contained 7 bases not matched to a gene. Per the germline V gene, CDR1 is GTSNPN and CDR2 is SVGIG (reference sequence). As DNA, the CDR3 is TGTGCCTGGAGTGTAAACAGGGGGGGATTTCAGCCCCAGCATTTT. Translation: CAWSVNRGGFQPQHF.